This TCR beta chain was observed in a study of vaccination and CD4 T cells after COVID-19. On the study more broadly: Convalescents were six males and four females, two of them Hispanic. Every participant had a vaccine, which was either BNT162b2 or mRNA-1273, given in two doses.

Treatment described: approximately 9-day PBMC culture with coronavirus spike peptide pools or control peptides (ViraFEST assay). On this clonotype itself: Its cognate antigen is unknown.

The assay that was used to sequence DNA from cultured CD4+ T cells was the Oncomine TCR Beta short-read assay. TCRdb called the PCR reads again in MiXCR, with one record for every CDR3 protein. The data hold about 17,000 distinct CDR3 sequences, with roughly 40% observed a single time. The CDR3 extends over 12 amino acids. Per germline, CDR1 SEHNR and CDR2 FQNEAQ (reference sequence). V dropped 8 bases and J dropped 2 bases, with 9 bases sitting between them. The sample comprised CD4+ T cells from blood, cultured in vitro. The source of this sequence is a human donor who had recovered from COVID-19. The J gene is TRBJ2-5, the V gene TRBV7-9, with D hard to call. The CDR3 DNA is TGTGCCAGCGGGCAGCTACAAGAGACCCAGTACTTC. This codes for CASGQLQETQYF.